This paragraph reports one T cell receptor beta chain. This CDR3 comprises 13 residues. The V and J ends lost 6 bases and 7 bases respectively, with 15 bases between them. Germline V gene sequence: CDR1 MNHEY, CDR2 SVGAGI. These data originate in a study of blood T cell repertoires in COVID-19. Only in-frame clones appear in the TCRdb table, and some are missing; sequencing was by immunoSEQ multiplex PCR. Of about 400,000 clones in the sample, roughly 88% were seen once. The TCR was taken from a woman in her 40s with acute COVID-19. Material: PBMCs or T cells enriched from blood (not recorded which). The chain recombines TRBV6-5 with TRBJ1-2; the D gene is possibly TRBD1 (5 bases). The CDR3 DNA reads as TGTGCCAGCAGGGGACTGGAGGCTATTGGCTACACCTTC. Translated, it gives CASRGLEAIGYTF.